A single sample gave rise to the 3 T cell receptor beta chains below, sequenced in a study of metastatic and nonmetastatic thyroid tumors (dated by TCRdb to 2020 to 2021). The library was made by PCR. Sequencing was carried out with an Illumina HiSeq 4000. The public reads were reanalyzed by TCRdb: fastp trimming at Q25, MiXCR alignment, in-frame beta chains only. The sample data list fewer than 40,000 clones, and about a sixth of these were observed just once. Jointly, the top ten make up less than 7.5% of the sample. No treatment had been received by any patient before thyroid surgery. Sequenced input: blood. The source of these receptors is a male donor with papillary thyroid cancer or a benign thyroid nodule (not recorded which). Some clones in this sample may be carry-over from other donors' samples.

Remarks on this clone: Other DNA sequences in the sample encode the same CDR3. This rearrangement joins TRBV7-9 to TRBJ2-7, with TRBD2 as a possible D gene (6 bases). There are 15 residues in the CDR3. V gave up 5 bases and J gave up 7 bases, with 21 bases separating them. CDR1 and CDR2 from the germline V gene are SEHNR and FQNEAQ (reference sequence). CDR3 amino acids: CASSPGGAGLGEQYF. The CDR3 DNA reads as TGTGCCAGCAGCCCCGGTGGGGCGGGACTTGGGGAGCAGTACTTC.

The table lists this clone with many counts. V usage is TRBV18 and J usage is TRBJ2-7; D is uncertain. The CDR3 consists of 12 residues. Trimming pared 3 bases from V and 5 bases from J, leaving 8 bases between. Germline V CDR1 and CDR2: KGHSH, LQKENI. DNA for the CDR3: TGTGCCAGCTCACCTTCAGCGAACGAGCAGTACTTC. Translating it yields CASSPSANEQYF.

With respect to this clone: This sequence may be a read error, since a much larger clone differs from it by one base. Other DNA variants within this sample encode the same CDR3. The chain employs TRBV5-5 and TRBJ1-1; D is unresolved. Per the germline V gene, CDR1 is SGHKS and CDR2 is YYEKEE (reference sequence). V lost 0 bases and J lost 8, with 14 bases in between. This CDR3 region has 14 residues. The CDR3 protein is CASSLVGRSTEAFF. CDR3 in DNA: TGTGCCAGCAGCTTGGTCGGGCGATCCACCGAAGCTTTCTTT.